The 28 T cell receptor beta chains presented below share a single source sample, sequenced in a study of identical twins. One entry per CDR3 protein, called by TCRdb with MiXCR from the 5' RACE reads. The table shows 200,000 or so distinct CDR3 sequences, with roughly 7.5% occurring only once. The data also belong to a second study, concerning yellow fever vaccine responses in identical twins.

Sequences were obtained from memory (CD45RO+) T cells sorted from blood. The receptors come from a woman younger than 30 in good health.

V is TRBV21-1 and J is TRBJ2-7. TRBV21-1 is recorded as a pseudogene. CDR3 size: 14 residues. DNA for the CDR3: TGTGCCAGCAGCAAAGCCATGATCTTCGAGGAGCAGTACTTC. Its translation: CASSKAMIFEEQYF.

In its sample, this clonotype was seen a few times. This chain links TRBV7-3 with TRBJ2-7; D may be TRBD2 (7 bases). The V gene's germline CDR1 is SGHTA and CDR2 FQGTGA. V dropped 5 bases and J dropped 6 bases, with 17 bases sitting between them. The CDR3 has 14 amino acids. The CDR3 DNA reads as TGTGCCAGCAGCCCCACTAGCGTAGGGGGCGAGCAGTACTTC. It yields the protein CASSPTSVGGEQYF.

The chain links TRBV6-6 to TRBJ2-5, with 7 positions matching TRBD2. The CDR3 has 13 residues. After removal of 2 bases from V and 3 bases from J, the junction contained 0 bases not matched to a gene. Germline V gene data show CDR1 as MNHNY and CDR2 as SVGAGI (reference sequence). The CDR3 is CASSYREEETQYF. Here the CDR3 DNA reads TGTGCCAGCAGTTACCGGGAGGAAGAGACCCAGTACTTC.

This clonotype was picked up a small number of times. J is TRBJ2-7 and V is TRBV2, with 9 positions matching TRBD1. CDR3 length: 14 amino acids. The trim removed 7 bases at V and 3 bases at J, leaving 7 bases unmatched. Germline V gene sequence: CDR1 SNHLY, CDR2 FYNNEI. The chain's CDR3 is CASTVTGGNYEQYF. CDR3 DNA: TGTGCCAGCACCGTGACAGGGGGGAACTACGAGCAGTACTTC.

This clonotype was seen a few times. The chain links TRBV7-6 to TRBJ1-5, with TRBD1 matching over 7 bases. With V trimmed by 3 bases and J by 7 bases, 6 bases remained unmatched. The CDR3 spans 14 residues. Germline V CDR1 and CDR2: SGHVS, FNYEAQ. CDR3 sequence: CASSFGQADQPQHF. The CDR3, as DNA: TGTGCCAGCAGCTTCGGACAGGCCGACCAGCCCCAGCATTTT.

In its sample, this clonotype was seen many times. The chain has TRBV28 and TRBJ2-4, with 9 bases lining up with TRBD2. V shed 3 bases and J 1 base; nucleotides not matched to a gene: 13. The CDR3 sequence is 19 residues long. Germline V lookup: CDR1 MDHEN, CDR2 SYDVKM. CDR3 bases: TGTGCCAGCAGTTTTGCTGGGACTAGCAGCGCCTTGGCCAAAAACATTCAGTACTTC. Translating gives CASSFAGTSSALAKNIQYF.

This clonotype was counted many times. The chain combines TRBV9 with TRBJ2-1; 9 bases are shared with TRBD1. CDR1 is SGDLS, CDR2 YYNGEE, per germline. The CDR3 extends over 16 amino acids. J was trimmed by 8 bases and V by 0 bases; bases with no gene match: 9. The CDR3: CASSVAPGTGKDEQFF. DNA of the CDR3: TGTGCCAGCAGCGTAGCCCCCGGGACAGGGAAAGATGAGCAGTTCTTC.

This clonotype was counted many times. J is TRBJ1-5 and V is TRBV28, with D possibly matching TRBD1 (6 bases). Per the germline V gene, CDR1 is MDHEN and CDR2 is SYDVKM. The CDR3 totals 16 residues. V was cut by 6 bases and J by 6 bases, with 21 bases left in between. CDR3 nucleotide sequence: TGTGCCAGCAGCCAACCAGGGGAAGAGTTGGGTCAGCCCCAGCATTTT. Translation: CASSQPGEELGQPQHF.

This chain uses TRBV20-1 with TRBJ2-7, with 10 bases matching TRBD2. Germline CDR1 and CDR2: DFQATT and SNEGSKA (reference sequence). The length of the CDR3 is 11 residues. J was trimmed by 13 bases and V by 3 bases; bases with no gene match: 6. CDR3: CSASPSGSVYF. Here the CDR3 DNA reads TGCAGTGCTAGTCCTAGCGGGAGCGTCTACTTC.

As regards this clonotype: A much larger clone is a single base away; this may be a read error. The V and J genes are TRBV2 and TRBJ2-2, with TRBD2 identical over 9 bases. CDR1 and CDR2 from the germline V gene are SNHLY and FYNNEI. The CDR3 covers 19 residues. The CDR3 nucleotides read TGTGCCATCAGTTTAGTGAATTTGAGACTAGCGGCAATAACCGGGGAGCTGTTTTTT. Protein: CAISLVNLRLAAITGELFF.

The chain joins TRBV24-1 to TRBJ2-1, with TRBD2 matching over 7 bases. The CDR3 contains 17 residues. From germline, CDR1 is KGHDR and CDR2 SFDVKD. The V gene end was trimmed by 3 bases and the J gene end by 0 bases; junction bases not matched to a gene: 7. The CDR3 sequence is CATSDPSWGGSYNEQFF. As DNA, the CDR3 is TGTGCCACCAGTGATCCATCTTGGGGGGGCTCCTACAATGAGCAGTTCTTC.

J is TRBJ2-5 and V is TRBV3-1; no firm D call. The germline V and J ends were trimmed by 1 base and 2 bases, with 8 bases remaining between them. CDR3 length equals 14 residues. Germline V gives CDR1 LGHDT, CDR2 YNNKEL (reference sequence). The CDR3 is CASSQGPSQETQYF. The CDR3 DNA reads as TGTGCCAGCAGCCAAGGTCCCTCTCAAGAGACCCAGTACTTC.

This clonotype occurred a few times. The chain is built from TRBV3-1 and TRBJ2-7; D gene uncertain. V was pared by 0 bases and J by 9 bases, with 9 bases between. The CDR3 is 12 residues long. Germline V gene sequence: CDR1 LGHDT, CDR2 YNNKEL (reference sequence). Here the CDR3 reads CASSQEGAAQYF. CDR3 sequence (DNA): TGTGCCAGCAGCCAAGAAGGTGCGGCGCAGTACTTC.

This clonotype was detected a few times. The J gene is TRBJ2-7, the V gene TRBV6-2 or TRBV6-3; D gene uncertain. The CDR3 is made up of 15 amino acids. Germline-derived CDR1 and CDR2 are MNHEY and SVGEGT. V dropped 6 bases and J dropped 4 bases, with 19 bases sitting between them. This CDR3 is CASRPLTLLEYEQYF. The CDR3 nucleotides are TGTGCCAGCAGGCCTCTTACGTTGCTGGAATACGAGCAGTACTTC.

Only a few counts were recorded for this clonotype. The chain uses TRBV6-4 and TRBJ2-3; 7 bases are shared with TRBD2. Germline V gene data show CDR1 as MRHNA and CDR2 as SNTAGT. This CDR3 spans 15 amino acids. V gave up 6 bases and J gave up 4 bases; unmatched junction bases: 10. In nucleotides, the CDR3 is TGTGCCAGCAGCAGCACTAGCGTTCCATCAGATACGCAGTATTTT. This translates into CASSSTSVPSDTQYF.

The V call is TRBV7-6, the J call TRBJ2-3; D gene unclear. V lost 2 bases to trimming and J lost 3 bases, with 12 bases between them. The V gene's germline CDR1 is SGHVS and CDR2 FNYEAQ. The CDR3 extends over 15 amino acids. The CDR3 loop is CASSLSDGATDTQYF. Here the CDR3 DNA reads TGTGCCAGCAGCTTATCTGACGGAGCTACAGATACGCAGTATTTT. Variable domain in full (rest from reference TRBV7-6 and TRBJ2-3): GAGVSQSPRYKVTKRGQDVALRCDPISGHVSLYWYRQALGQGPEFLTYFNYEAQQDKSGLPNDRFSAERPEGSISTLTIQRTEQRDSAMYRCASSLSDGATDTQYFGPGTRLTVL.

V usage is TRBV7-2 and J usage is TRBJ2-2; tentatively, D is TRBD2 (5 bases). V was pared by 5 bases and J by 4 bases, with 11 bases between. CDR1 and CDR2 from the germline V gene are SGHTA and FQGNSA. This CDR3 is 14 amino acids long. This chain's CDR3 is CASSPAVGTGELFF. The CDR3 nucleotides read TGTGCCAGCAGCCCAGCGGTGGGCACCGGGGAGCTGTTTTTT.

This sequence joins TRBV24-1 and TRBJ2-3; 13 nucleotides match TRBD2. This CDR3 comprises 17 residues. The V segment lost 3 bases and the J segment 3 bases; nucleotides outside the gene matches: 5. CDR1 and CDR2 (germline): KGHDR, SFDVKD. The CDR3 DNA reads TGTGCCACCAGTGATCGGACTAGCGGGAGAAGGACAGATACGCAGTATTTT. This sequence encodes CATSDRTSGRRTDTQYF.

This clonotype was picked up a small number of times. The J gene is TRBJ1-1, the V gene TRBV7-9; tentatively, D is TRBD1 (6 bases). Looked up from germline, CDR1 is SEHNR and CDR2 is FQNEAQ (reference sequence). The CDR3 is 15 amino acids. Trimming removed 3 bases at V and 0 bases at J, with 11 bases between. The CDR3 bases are TGTGCCAGCAGCTTCCCGACAGGACTGAACACTGAAGCTTTCTTT. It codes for CASSFPTGLNTEAFF.

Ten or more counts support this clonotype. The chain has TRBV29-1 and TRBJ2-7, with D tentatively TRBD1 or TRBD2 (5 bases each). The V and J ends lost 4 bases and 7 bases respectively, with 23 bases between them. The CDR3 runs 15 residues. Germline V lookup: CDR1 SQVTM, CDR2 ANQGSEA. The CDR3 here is CSVGQTGTLREEQYF. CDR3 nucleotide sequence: TGCAGCGTTGGACAAACCGGGACCCTTCGAGAAGAGCAGTACTTC.

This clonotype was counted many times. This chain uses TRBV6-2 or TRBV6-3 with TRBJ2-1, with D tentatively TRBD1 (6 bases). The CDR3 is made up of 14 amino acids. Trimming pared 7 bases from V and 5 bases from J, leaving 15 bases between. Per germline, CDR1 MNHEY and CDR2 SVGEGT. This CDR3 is CASTPGVRNNEQFF. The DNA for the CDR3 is TGTGCCAGCACCCCAGGGGTACGCAACAATGAGCAGTTCTTC.

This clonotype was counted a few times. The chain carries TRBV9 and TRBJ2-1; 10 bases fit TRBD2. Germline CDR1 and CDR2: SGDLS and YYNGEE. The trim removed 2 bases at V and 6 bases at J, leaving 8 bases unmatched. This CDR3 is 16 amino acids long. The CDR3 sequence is CASSVGEREGPNEQFF. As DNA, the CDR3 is TGTGCCAGCAGCGTTGGTGAGCGGGAGGGCCCCAATGAGCAGTTCTTC.

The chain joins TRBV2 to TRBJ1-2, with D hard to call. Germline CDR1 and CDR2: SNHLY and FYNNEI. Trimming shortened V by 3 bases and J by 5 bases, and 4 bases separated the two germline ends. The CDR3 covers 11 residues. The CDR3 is CASSDWYGYTF. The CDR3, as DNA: TGTGCCAGCAGTGATTGGTATGGCTACACCTTC.

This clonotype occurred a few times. The CDR3 protein is CASSVLGDTDTQYF. The CDR3, as DNA: TGTGCCAGCAGTGTCCTTGGGGACACAGATACGCAGTATTTT. The chain has TRBV6-1 and TRBJ2-3; the D is unclear. This CDR3 spans 14 amino acids. The germline CDR1 and CDR2 sequences are MNHNS and SASEGT. V gave up 4 bases and J gave up 2 bases, with 10 bases separating them.

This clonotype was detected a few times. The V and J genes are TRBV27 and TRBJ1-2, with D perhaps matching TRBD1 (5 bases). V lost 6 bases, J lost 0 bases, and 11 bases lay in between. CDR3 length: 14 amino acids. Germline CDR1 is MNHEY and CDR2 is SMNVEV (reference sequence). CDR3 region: CASRRGPTNYGYTF. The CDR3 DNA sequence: TGTGCCAGCAGGCGGGGACCTACTAACTATGGCTACACCTTC.

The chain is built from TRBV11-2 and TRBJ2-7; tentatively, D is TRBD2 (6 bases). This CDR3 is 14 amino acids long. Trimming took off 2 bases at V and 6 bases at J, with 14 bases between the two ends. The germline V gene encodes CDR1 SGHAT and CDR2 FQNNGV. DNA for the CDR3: TGTGCCAGCAGCTTACAGCGGGTCTCGGGCGAGCAGTACTTC. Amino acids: CASSLQRVSGEQYF.

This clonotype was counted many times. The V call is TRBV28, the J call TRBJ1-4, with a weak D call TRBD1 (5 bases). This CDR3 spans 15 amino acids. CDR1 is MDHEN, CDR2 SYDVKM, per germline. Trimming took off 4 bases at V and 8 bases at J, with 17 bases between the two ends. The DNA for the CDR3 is TGTGCCAGCAGTTCCACTAGGGGCAAAGAAGAAAAACTGTTTTTT. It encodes CASSSTRGKEEKLFF.

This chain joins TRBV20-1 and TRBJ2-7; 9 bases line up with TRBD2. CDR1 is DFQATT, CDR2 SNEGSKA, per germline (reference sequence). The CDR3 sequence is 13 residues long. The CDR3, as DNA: TGCAGCCCCTTAGATAGCGGGGGCTACGAGCAGTACTTC. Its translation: CSPLDSGGYEQYF.